The entry below describes one T cell receptor beta chain. Which antigen it targets is not known. Base qualities are missing; no much larger clone stands one base away. The data originate from a study of response to subunit inactivated influenza vaccine (dated by TCRdb to the late 2010s). Notes on the research overall: Deep quantitative profiling of the T cell receptor repertoire was used in the study to follow responses to a trivalent subunit inactivated influenza vaccine.

Receptor libraries were prepared by RT-PCR. Instrument used: Illumina HiSeq 2500. TCRdb redid the processing of the public reads, applying fastp at Q25 and MiXCR, and retained in-frame beta chains. Entries are consolidated by CDR3 protein sequence, retaining the most common genes and DNA. The sample profile shows around 850,000 distinct CDR3 sequences; about 18% of them were found once. The top ten constitute roughly a tenth of the sample. The research as a whole found: It was suggested by the authors that each seasonal influenza vaccination may recruit only a limited number of new T cells.

CDR1 and CDR2 (SGHDT, YYEEEE) derive from the germline V gene. The CDR3 spans 15 residues, from the cysteine through the phenylalanine. The retained sequence is limited to the CDR3, 45 bases, with the frame set at the first base. V ends up 1 base short and J 4 bases short, with an unmatched junction base count of 5. The receptor was derived from a man in his fifties or sixties who received an inactivated influenza vaccine. Donor details come from another sample of the same person, matched by shared clones. The chain employs TRBV5-6 and TRBJ2-7; the junction holds 10 bases that match TRBD2. Sequenced here: PBMCs from blood, sampled 4 to 6 days after vaccination. The CDR3 reads as follows: CASSLPGLAIYEQYF. The nucleotides are TGTGCCAGCAGCTTGCCGGGACTAGCGATTTACGAGCAGTACTTC.